This TCR beta chain was captured in a study of metastatic and nonmetastatic thyroid tumors. For the study at large: Peripheral blood and tumor or nodule samples from malignant and benign thyroid patients were compared.

Patients had received no treatment of any kind before thyroid surgery. This clone is categorized as medium-sized (0.01 to 0.1%). What it binds is not known. From the PCR reads, TCRdb re-called clones with MiXCR. The sample consists of around 10,000 clones, nearly 30% of them appearing once. With V trimmed by 0 bases and J by 3 bases, 7 bases remained unmatched. This CDR3 contains 16 residues. Germline loops: CDR1 MNHEY, CDR2 SVGEGT. Study outcomes and limitations: Reportedly, malignant thyroid tumors had significantly higher TCR beta diversity than benign nodules, in blood and tumor.

The sequence was collected from a female donor with papillary thyroid cancer or a benign thyroid nodule (not recorded which). Some clones in this sample may be carry-over from other donors' samples. The sequenced sample was tumor tissue. The chain has TRBV6-2 or TRBV6-3 and TRBJ1-1, with 7 bases matching TRBD1. CDR3 loop: CASSYSSTGRYTEAFF. The CDR3, as DNA: TGTGCCAGCAGTTACTCGTCGACAGGGAGATACACTGAAGCTTTCTTT.